These 28 T cell receptor beta chains came from one sample sequenced in a study of T cell changes during pregnancy in multiple sclerosis. TCRdb's copy holds only in-frame clones and misses some; the assay was immunoSEQ multiplex PCR. The table has about 100,000 clones, 85% to 95% seen once. The sample consisted of peripheral blood, taken before pregnancy. The receptor source for this set is a female donor with multiple sclerosis, enrolled in a pregnancy study.

The chain has TRBV5-6 and TRBJ2-6; D ambiguous. Trimming took off 0 bases at V and 4 bases at J, with 11 bases between the two ends. Germline CDR1 is SGHDT and CDR2 is YYEEEE. The CDR3 contains 16 residues. The CDR3 loop is CASSLEYPRGANVLTF. The CDR3 region has the DNA TGTGCCAGCAGCTTGGAATATCCCCGGGGGGCCAACGTCCTGACTTTC.

The chain has TRBV9 and TRBJ2-1; possibly TRBD2 for D (6 bases). V lost 4 bases and J lost 5, with 7 bases in between. Germline assignment: CDR1 SGDLS and CDR2 YYNGEE. The CDR3 sequence is 12 residues long. The CDR3 region is CASSPGDNEQFF. DNA for the CDR3: TGTGCCAGCAGCCCGGGGGACAATGAGCAGTTCTTC. The full variable domain, rest sourced from reference TRBV9 and TRBJ2-1, is DSGVTQTPKHLITATGQRVTLRCSPRSGDLSVYWYQQSLDQGLQFLIQYYNGEERAKGNILERFSAQQFPDLHSELNLSSLELGDSALYFCASSPGDNEQFFGPGTRLTVL.

The chain is built from TRBV23-1 and TRBJ1-5; TRBD1 is a possible D gene (6 bases). TRBV23-1 carries the ORF label, with uncertain function. This CDR3 has 18 residues. Between the trimmed V and J ends, which lost 0 bases and 0 bases, there was a span of 15 bases. CDR3 sequence: CASSQSVWTADSNQPQHF. The CDR3 DNA reads TGCGCCAGCAGTCAATCGGTTTGGACAGCCGATAGCAATCAGCCCCAGCATTTT.

The chain links TRBV14 to TRBJ2-1; D might be TRBD2 (5 bases). Germline V lookup: CDR1 SGHDN, CDR2 FVKESK. The CDR3 is 15 amino acids. Between the trimmed V and J ends, which lost 0 bases and 3 bases, there was a span of 9 bases. This CDR3 reads CASSQEQTSYNEQFF. The CDR3 DNA is TGTGCCAGCAGCCAAGAACAAACTAGCTACAATGAGCAGTTCTTC.

The rearrangement uses TRBV6-5 and TRBJ2-7; TRBD2 matches 7 bases. V lost 5 bases and J lost 4; bases outside the gene matches: 11. From germline, CDR1 is MNHEY and CDR2 SVGAGI. This CDR3 contains 15 residues. The CDR3 region is CASSSGMVFGYEQYF. In nucleotides, the CDR3 is TGTGCCAGCAGTAGCGGGATGGTTTTTGGGTACGAGCAGTACTTC.

The chain joins TRBV27 to TRBJ1-2; D not resolved. Germline V gives CDR1 MNHEY, CDR2 SMNVEV (reference sequence). Deletions cut 4 bases from V and 5 bases from J, with 14 bases between. The CDR3 has 14 amino acids. CDR3 nucleotides: TGTGCCAGCAGTTCTGTTTCCCCGAGTTATGGCTACACCTTC. Its protein product is CASSSVSPSYGYTF.

This chain uses TRBV27 with TRBJ1-1; D possibly corresponds to TRBD1 (5 bases). Germline V gene data show CDR1 as MNHEY and CDR2 as SMNVEV (reference sequence). The ends were cut back, 0 bases at V and 1 base at J, with 6 bases in the middle. This CDR3 spans 14 amino acids. CDR3 sequence (DNA): TGTGCCAGCAGTTTATCGGGGGGGAACACTGAAGCTTTCTTT. This codes for CASSLSGGNTEAFF.

This clone was recorded only once. This chain connects TRBV19 to TRBJ2-6; 7 positions agree with TRBD1. The CDR3 extends over 20 amino acids. V dropped 8 bases and J dropped 1; count of bases not matched to a gene: 20. Looked up from germline, CDR1 is LNHDA and CDR2 is SQIVND (reference sequence). Written as DNA, the CDR3 is TGTGCCAGTCGATACATAACCGGGACAGTTGAAGTATCTGGGGCCAACGTCCTGACTTTC. This translates into CASRYITGTVEVSGANVLTF. The full variable domain, in which reference TRBV19 and TRBJ2-6 provide the parts outside the CDR3, is DGGITQSPKYLFRKEGQNVTLSCEQNLNHDAMYWYRQDPGQGLRLIYYSQIVNDFQKGDIAEGYSVSREKKESFPLTVTSAQKNPTAFYLCASRYITGTVEVSGANVLTFGAGSRLTVL.

The rearrangement uses TRBV29-1 and TRBJ1-5; D unresolved. This CDR3 is 12 amino acids long. Trimming removed 7 bases at V and 3 bases at J, with 10 bases between. CDR1 and CDR2 from the germline V gene are SQVTM and ANQGSEA. Here the CDR3 DNA reads TGCAGCGCCCGACGGGACAATCAGCCCCAGCATTTT. This sequence encodes CSARRDNQPQHF.

Details on this clone: Different DNA sequences within this sample yield the same CDR3. The J gene is TRBJ2-7, the V gene TRBV10-3; tentatively, D is TRBD2 (6 bases). CDR3 length: 14 residues. Germline V gene lookup returns CDR1 ENHRY and CDR2 SYGVKD. V was shortened by 0 bases and J by 1 base, with 7 bases between the two germline ends. Written as DNA, the CDR3 is TGTGCCATCAGTGAGTCTGGGGGGTCCTACGAGCAGTACTTC. Its protein is CAISESGGSYEQYF.

This clone was seen just once. The chain has TRBV19 and TRBJ1-2; no clear D. Germline V gives CDR1 LNHDA, CDR2 SQIVND (reference sequence). The CDR3 sequence is 11 residues long. Trimming shortened V by 7 bases and J by 8 bases, and 11 bases separated the two germline ends. The CDR3 coding sequence is TGTGCCAGTAATTTTGGAGTGGGCTACACCTTC. This codes for CASNFGVGYTF.

The chain carries TRBV5-1 and TRBJ2-7, with a weak D call TRBD1 (6 bases). Germline lookup yields CDR1 SGHRS and CDR2 YFSETQ. V lost 6 bases, J lost 1 base, and 14 bases lay in between. The CDR3 extends over 14 amino acids. CDR3 nucleotides: TGCGCCAGCACCAAGACAGGTTGGTCCTACGAGCAGTACTTC. This encodes CASTKTGWSYEQYF.

The chain couples TRBV19 to TRBJ1-1, with D possibly matching TRBD1 (5 bases). Germline V gives CDR1 LNHDA, CDR2 SQIVND (reference sequence). The germline V and J ends were trimmed by 3 bases and 7 bases, with 9 bases remaining between them. This CDR3 is 12 amino acids long. DNA for the CDR3: TGTGCCAGTAGTATTGCGACAGATGAAGCTTTCTTT. This gives the protein CASSIATDEAFF.

The chain couples TRBV9 to TRBJ2-1; 12 bases match TRBD2. V shed 0 bases, J shed 8 bases, and the junction held 9 bases outside the gene matches. This CDR3 spans 17 amino acids. Germline V gene lookup returns CDR1 SGDLS and CDR2 YYNGEE. CDR3 sequence (DNA): TGTGCCAGCAGCGTAGTGGGCCTAGCGGGAGGGCCCGATGAGCAGTTCTTC. It codes for CASSVVGLAGGPDEQFF.

This clone was recorded only once. The V call is TRBV5-1, the J call TRBJ2-7; 7 bases align to TRBD1. Germline V gene sequence: CDR1 SGHRS, CDR2 YFSETQ. Germline trimming cut 2 bases from V and 3 bases from J; bases unmatched to any gene: 8. The CDR3 consists of 15 residues. CDR3 nucleotides: TGCGCCAGCAGCTTCGGGACAGTCGAAAACTACGAGCAGTACTTC. It yields the protein CASSFGTVENYEQYF. Using reference TRBV5-1 and TRBJ2-7 for the parts outside the CDR3, the full variable domain is KAGVTQTPRYLIKTRGQQVTLSCSPISGHRSVSWYQQTPGQGLQFLFEYFSETQRNKGNFPGRFSGRQFSNSRSEMNVSTLELGDSALYLCASSFGTVENYEQYFGPGTRLTVT.

The V and J genes are TRBV4-3 and TRBJ2-3; 7 nucleotides line up with TRBD2. V lost 1 base and J lost 1; bases outside the gene matches: 11. This CDR3 region has 18 residues. CDR1 is LGHNA, CDR2 YSLEER, per germline. For the CDR3, the DNA is TGCGCCAGCAGCCAAGGGGGACCACGGGACTATGGCACAGATACGCAGTATTTT. This codes for CASSQGGPRDYGTDTQYF.

The chain employs TRBV4-1 and TRBJ2-7; TRBD1 might be the D (5 bases). Germline-derived CDR1 and CDR2 are MGHRA and YSYEKL. The CDR3 contains 17 residues. V lost 0 bases and J lost 2, with 17 bases in between. This CDR3 is CASSQDNVGRVPYEQYF. As DNA, the CDR3 is TGCGCCAGCAGCCAAGATAATGTGGGCAGGGTCCCCTACGAGCAGTACTTC.

The V gene is TRBV30, the J gene TRBJ1-3; TRBD1 aligns across 9 bases. J lost 4 bases, V lost 2 bases, and 9 bases had no gene match. Germline V gives CDR1 GTSNPN, CDR2 SVGIG (reference sequence). The CDR3 runs to 16 residues. The CDR3, as DNA: TGTGCCTGGAGTCGACAGGGGGTAGGCGCCGGAAACACCATATATTTT. Its translation: CAWSRQGVGAGNTIYF.

The V gene is TRBV7-9, the J gene TRBJ2-2, with TRBD1 as a possible D gene (6 bases). The CDR3 is 13 amino acids. Germline V gene data show CDR1 as SEHNR and CDR2 as FQNEAQ (reference sequence). The germline V and J ends were trimmed by 7 bases and 1 base, with 7 bases remaining between them. The CDR3 loop reads CASKGENTGELFF. The DNA for the CDR3 is TGTGCCAGCAAGGGGGAGAACACCGGGGAGCTGTTTTTT.

This chain uses TRBV30 with TRBJ2-4; maybe TRBD2 (7 bases). Germline values: CDR1 GTSNPN, CDR2 SVGIG (reference sequence). The length of the CDR3 is 16 residues. V lost 3 bases, J lost 2 bases, and 17 bases lay in between. CDR3 sequence reads: CAWRNRGAGSKNIQYF. CDR3 coding DNA: TGTGCCTGGAGAAACCGGGGGGCTGGGTCCAAAAACATTCAGTACTTC.

The chain uses TRBV19 and TRBJ1-5; 8 bases match TRBD1. CDR1 is LNHDA, CDR2 SQIVND, per germline (reference sequence). The J segment lost 5 bases and the V segment lost 7 bases, leaving 7 bases of the junction unmatched. This CDR3 spans 14 amino acids. CDR3 sequence reads: CASTDRGRDQPQHF. In nucleotides, the CDR3 is TGTGCCAGTACCGACAGGGGCCGCGATCAGCCCCAGCATTTT.

The V call is TRBV11-2, the J call TRBJ2-2, with D possibly being TRBD1 (6 bases). This CDR3 contains 17 residues. Trimming removed 4 bases from V and 3 bases from J, with 18 bases in between. Per germline, CDR1 SGHAT and CDR2 FQNNGV. CDR3 in amino acids: CASSSPPGELYTGELFF. CDR3 coding DNA: TGTGCCAGCAGCTCCCCTCCAGGGGAGCTTTACACCGGGGAGCTGTTTTTT.

The V call is TRBV29-1, the J call TRBJ2-7; 7 bases agree with TRBD1. Germline V gene data show CDR1 as SQVTM and CDR2 as ANQGSEA. V lost 6 bases and J lost 2; bases outside the gene matches: 7. The CDR3 spans 13 residues. The CDR3 loop is CSVQGQIAYEQYF. CDR3 bases: TGCAGCGTACAGGGACAGATAGCCTACGAGCAGTACTTC.

This chain uses TRBV10-3 with TRBJ2-3, with 7 bases identical to TRBD1. There are 16 residues in the CDR3. CDR1 ENHRY and CDR2 SYGVKD come from the germline V gene. J was trimmed by 0 bases and V by 6 bases; bases with no gene match: 9. The CDR3 DNA follows: TGTGCCATCAGGATCGGACAGGCGGCTAGCACAGATACGCAGTATTTT. As protein: CAIRIGQAASTDTQYF.

The J gene is TRBJ1-1, the V gene TRBV27, with 8 positions matching TRBD1. This CDR3 contains 14 residues. With V trimmed by 5 bases and J by 5 bases, 7 bases remained unmatched. CDR1 is MNHEY, CDR2 SMNVEV, per germline (reference sequence). In DNA, the CDR3 is TGTGCCAGCAGTCCCGGACAGGGTGGAACTGAAGCTTTCTTT. It is translated as CASSPGQGGTEAFF.

The chain is built from TRBV5-4 and TRBJ2-5; 8 bases map to TRBD1. There are 13 residues in the CDR3. Germline V gene data show CDR1 as SGHNT and CDR2 as YYREEE (reference sequence). The V segment lost 2 bases and the J segment 5 bases; nucleotides outside the gene matches: 2. The CDR3 region has the DNA TGTGCCAGCAGCTTCAGGGGGCGTGAGACCCAGTACTTC. Translation: CASSFRGRETQYF.

The rearrangement uses TRBV5-6 and TRBJ2-2; D gene uncertain. The germline V gene encodes CDR1 SGHDT and CDR2 YYEEEE. Trimming stripped 0 bases from V and 7 bases from J, with 10 bases between. There are 14 residues in the CDR3. The CDR3 nucleotides read TGTGCCAGCAGCTTGGCGTCAGGCCACGGGGAGCTGTTTTTT. It codes for CASSLASGHGELFF. Complete variable domain (other parts from reference TRBV5-6 and TRBJ2-2): DAGVTQSPTHLIKTRGQQVTLRCSPKSGHDTVSWYQQALGQGPQFIFQYYEEEERQRGNFPDRFSGHQFPNYSSELNVNALLLGDSALYLCASSLASGHGELFFGEGSRLTVL.

The CDR3 protein is CAWSVGDFYEQYF. Here the CDR3 DNA reads TGTGCCTGGAGTGTAGGGGACTTCTACGAGCAGTACTTC. This chain joins TRBV30 and TRBJ2-7; D is perhaps TRBD2 (6 bases). This CDR3 has 13 amino acids. Germline CDR1 reads GTSNPN; CDR2 reads SVGIG (reference sequence). Between the trimmed V and J ends, which lost 0 bases and 3 bases, there was a span of 9 bases. The whole variable domain, filled in from reference TRBV30 and TRBJ2-7, reads SQTIHQWPATLVQPVGSPLSLECTVEGTSNPNLYWYRQAAGRGLQLLFYSVGIGQISSEVPQNLSASRPQDRQFILSSKKLLLSDSGFYLCAWSVGDFYEQYFGPGTRLTVT.